This TCR beta chain was sequenced for a study of tumor and adjacent non-tumor tissue in lung cancer. RNA was extracted from bulk tissue without any cell sorting. Of note for this clonotype: One end of the junction fails to match germline, which may point to a read error.

The library came from three nested PCR rounds adapted from ARM-PCR protocols. TCRdb passed the multiplex PCR reads through MiXCR, listing each CDR3 protein once. Among approximately 90,000 distinct CDR3 sequences, 67% were seen once, and the ten largest hold 15% to 20%. The CDR3 is 17 amino acids. V is TRBV12-3 or TRBV12-4 and J is TRBJ2-6, with D tentatively TRBD2 (6 bases). Source material: lung tumor tissue. The clonotype was recovered from a man in his 60s with non-small cell lung cancer. This chain's CDR3 is CVRSPGTSVSGANVLAF. The CDR3 DNA follows: TGTGTCAGAAGTCCTGGGACTTCTGTCTCTGGGGCCAACGTCCTGGCTTTC.